The 28 T cell receptor beta chains in this list originate from one sample, sequenced in a study of blood T cells in healthy people across ages. Primed by a sample-barcoded 5' primer and a J-beta primer mix, a second PCR proceeded for 7 to 11 cycles. Via MiXCR, TCRdb re-called the 5' RACE reads, giving one row per CDR3 protein. The table includes around 850,000 distinct CDR3 sequences, around 34% detected once. The sample consisted of blood. The receptors here all came from a man younger than 30 in good health.

This chain connects TRBV7-2 to TRBJ2-1, with 10 bases that match TRBD2. Germline V CDR1 and CDR2: SGHTA, FQGNSA. CDR3 length equals 15 residues. The ends lost 5 bases at V and 7 bases at J; junction bases unmatched: 8. The CDR3 bases are TGTGCCAGCAGCCCAGGGGGACTAGCGAAGAATGAGCAGTTCTTC. It translates to CASSPGGLAKNEQFF. The whole variable domain, filled in from reference TRBV7-2 and TRBJ2-1, reads GAGVSQSPSNKVTEKGKDVELRCDPISGHTALYWYRQSLGQGLEFLIYFQGNSAPDKSGLPSDRFSAERTGGSVSTLTIQRTQQEDSAVYLCASSPGGLAKNEQFFGPGTRLTVL.

The gene calls are TRBV7-9 and TRBJ2-2; 9 bases match TRBD1. The germline CDR1 and CDR2 sequences are SEHNR and FQNEAQ (reference sequence). Unmatched junction bases numbered 8, after V lost 2 bases and J lost 7 bases. The CDR3 length is 16 residues. CDR3 bases: TGTGCCAGCAGCTTATTCCGGACAGGGGATCACGGGGAGCTGTTTTTT. Its protein product is CASSLFRTGDHGELFF.

This clonotype has just a few counts. A read error may produce the germline difference seen at one junction end. The chain is built from TRBV12-3 or TRBV12-4 and TRBJ1-6; D is uncertain. The CDR3 totals 14 residues. The CDR3 bases are TGTGCCGGCAGTTTAGAGCTCCTAAATTCACCCCTCCACTTT. Translating gives CAGSLELLNSPLHF.

In DNA form, the CDR3 reads TGTGCCATCAGTGAGGCGAGTCAGCAAGAGACCCAGTACTTC. This translates into CAISEASQQETQYF. The J gene is TRBJ2-5, the V gene TRBV10-3; D is ambiguous. The CDR3 totals 14 residues. Looked up from germline, CDR1 is ENHRY and CDR2 is SYGVKD. The V gene lost 2 bases and the J gene lost 2 bases, with 9 bases spanning the gap.

This clonotype has a handful of counts. The chain employs TRBV2 and TRBJ2-4; 8 nucleotides align to TRBD2. CDR1 and CDR2 (germline): SNHLY, FYNNEI. Trimming took 6 bases from V and 3 from J; bases not matched to a gene: 10. CDR3 length: 16 amino acids. The CDR3 nucleotides read TGTGCCAGCAGCCTGGGACTAGAGGGAAGCAAAAACATTCAGTACTTC. Translation: CASSLGLEGSKNIQYF.

At least ten counts were recorded for this clonotype. The chain uses TRBV5-1 and TRBJ2-1; a weak D match, TRBD2 (6 bases). Trimming removed 5 bases at V and 7 bases at J, with 16 bases between. The germline gives CDR1 SGHRS, CDR2 YFSETQ. CDR3 size: 14 residues. CDR3: CASSSGLMRNEQFF. The CDR3 nucleotides read TGCGCCAGCAGTAGCGGACTGATGAGGAATGAGCAGTTCTTC.

This clonotype was counted ten times or more. The chain employs TRBV6-5 and TRBJ2-7; 7 bases are shared with TRBD1. The CDR3 runs to 14 residues. Germline V lookup: CDR1 MNHEY, CDR2 SVGAGI. V shed 7 bases and J 2 bases; nucleotides not matched to a gene: 8. Here the CDR3 reads CASKEDRSPYEQYF. The CDR3 coding sequence is TGTGCCAGCAAGGAGGACAGGTCTCCCTACGAGCAGTACTTC.

The table lists this clonotype with a few counts. J is TRBJ1-2 and V is TRBV12-3 or TRBV12-4; 8 bases are a match to TRBD1. CDR3 length: 16 residues. V shed 5 bases and J 3 bases; nucleotides not matched to a gene: 11. The DNA for the CDR3 is TGTGCCAGCAGTGCCCCTGCTCAGGGGGCGGACTATGGCTACACCTTC. It codes for CASSAPAQGADYGYTF.

The rearrangement links TRBV12-3 or TRBV12-4 to TRBJ1-2; TRBD1 is a possible D gene (5 bases). V was trimmed by 7 bases and J by 6 bases, leaving 12 bases between them. This CDR3 is 12 amino acids long. CDR3 bases: TGTGCCAGCACGCCAGGGACCGATGGCTACACCTTC. This encodes CASTPGTDGYTF.

The sample holds a few counts of this clonotype. The J gene is TRBJ2-1, the V gene TRBV10-2, with D possibly being TRBD2 (5 bases). The J call is in doubt because the DNA end fits TRBJ2-7 better. Germline CDR1 WSHSY, CDR2 SAAADI. This CDR3 contains 14 residues. The CDR3 loop is CASSTLAPYNEQYF. The CDR3 DNA sequence: TGCGCCAGCAGCACTCTAGCCCCCTACAATGAGCAGTACTTC.

The V gene is TRBV2, the J gene TRBJ2-5; TRBD1 aligns across 8 bases. The CDR3 sequence is 15 residues long. Germline assignment: CDR1 SNHLY and CDR2 FYNNEI. The junction had 8 bases not matched to a gene; V was cut back by 8 bases and J by 0 bases. In nucleotides, the CDR3 is TGTGCCAGCGGGAAGGACAGGGATAACCAAGAGACCCAGTACTTC. Encoded protein: CASGKDRDNQETQYF. Using reference TRBV2 and TRBJ2-5 for the parts outside the CDR3, the full variable domain is EPEVTQTPSHQVTQMGQEVILRCVPISNHLYFYWYRQILGQKVEFLVSFYNNEISEKSEIFDDQFSVERPDGSNFTLKIRSTKLEDSAMYFCASGKDRDNQETQYFGPGTRLLVL.

This clonotype was observed many times. This chain links TRBV7-2 with TRBJ2-5, with TRBD2 as a possible D gene (6 bases). Trimming removed 1 base at V and 5 bases at J, with 8 bases between. CDR1 is SGHTA, CDR2 FQGNSA, per germline. The CDR3 has 13 amino acids. The CDR3 DNA sequence: TGTGCCAGCAGCTTAGGGGGGGTCGAGACCCAGTACTTC. Its protein product is CASSLGGVETQYF. The full variable domain, in which reference TRBV7-2 and TRBJ2-5 provide the parts outside the CDR3, is GAGVSQSPSNKVTEKGKDVELRCDPISGHTALYWYRQSLGQGLEFLIYFQGNSAPDKSGLPSDRFSAERTGGSVSTLTIQRTQQEDSAVYLCASSLGGVETQYFGPGTRLLVL.

This clonotype showed up just a few times. This rearrangement joins TRBV15 to TRBJ2-3; perhaps D is TRBD1 or TRBD2 (5 bases each). The CDR3 is 16 residues long. In germline, CDR1 is LNHNV, CDR2 YYDKDF (reference sequence). V was trimmed by 8 bases and J by 4 bases, leaving 22 bases between them. Here the CDR3 reads CATSPLGALGADTQYF. The CDR3 DNA is TGTGCCACCTCCCCACTAGGGGCTTTAGGGGCAGATACGCAGTATTTT.

Regarding this clonotype: One end of the junction fails to match germline, which may point to a read error. This chain uses TRBV7-9 with TRBJ2-3; 9 nucleotides agree with TRBD2. CDR3 length equals 19 residues. The germline gives CDR1 SEHNR, CDR2 FQNEAQ (reference sequence). The CDR3 DNA reads TGTGCCAGCAGCTTCATGGTAGCGGGGGCTCTTGGAGCCCCAGATGCGCAGTATTTT. It translates to CASSFMVAGALGAPDAQYF.

Regarding this clonotype: A read error is possible here, since a much larger clone lies one base away. This chain connects TRBV29-1 to TRBJ1-1, with TRBD1 matching over 7 bases. The germline V gene has CDR1 SQVTM and CDR2 ANQGSEA. V shed 5 bases and J 4 bases; nucleotides not matched to a gene: 7. The CDR3 runs 13 residues. This CDR3 reads CSVRTGRSTEAFF. In DNA form, the CDR3 reads TGCAGCGTTCGGACAGGACGGAGCACTGAAGCTTTCTTT.

As to this clonotype: Given a much more abundant clone one base away, this may be a read error. The J gene is TRBJ2-4, the V gene TRBV12-3 or TRBV12-4; D perhaps matches TRBD1 (6 bases). The end of the DNA is better explained by TRBJ2-5, so the J call may be wrong. CDR3 length equals 12 residues. CDR3 coding DNA: TGTGCCAATGGGACACTCATAGAGACCCAGTACTTC. Translating gives CANGTLIETQYF.

In this sample, this clonotype turned up a few times. CDR3 in amino acids: CSARDRSTGTEAFF. In nucleotides, the CDR3 is TGCAGTGCTAGAGATAGGTCGACAGGCACTGAAGCTTTCTTT. The chain has TRBV20-1 and TRBJ1-1; a weak D match, TRBD1 (6 bases). V was clipped by 0 bases and J by 4 bases, with 12 bases between them. The CDR3 totals 14 residues. CDR1 DFQATT and CDR2 SNEGSKA come from the germline V gene (reference sequence).

V is TRBV12-3 or TRBV12-4 and J is TRBJ1-2; maybe TRBD1 (5 bases). Trimming took 6 bases from V and 6 from J, leaving 14 bases between them. This CDR3 contains 13 residues. This chain's CDR3 is CASRPGGGDGYTF. Here the CDR3 DNA reads TGTGCCAGCAGACCCGGGGGAGGTGATGGCTACACCTTC.

The chain has TRBV9 and TRBJ2-1; 9 bases match TRBD2. The CDR3 is 17 residues long. Germline lookup yields CDR1 SGDLS and CDR2 YYNGEE. J lost 5 bases, V lost 3 bases, and 12 bases had no gene match. CDR3 bases: TGTGCCAGCAGCGCAATACGAGCGGGGGGCCGCGACAATGAGCAGTTCTTC. Protein product: CASSAIRAGGRDNEQFF.

This clonotype was picked up many times. V usage is TRBV28 and J usage is TRBJ1-5, with no clear D. Trimming cost V 6 bases and J 4 bases, with 10 bases left between them. CDR3 length: 13 residues. In germline, CDR1 is MDHEN, CDR2 SYDVKM. For the CDR3, the DNA is TGTGCCAGCAGCCAAACATCTAATCAGCCCCAGCATTTT. This codes for CASSQTSNQPQHF.

A remark on this clonotype: A junction end diverges from the germline sequence, so it may reflect a read error. The chain combines TRBV18 with TRBJ2-5; no definite D call. This CDR3 contains 11 residues. Germline V lookup: CDR1 KGHSH, CDR2 LQKENI. CDR3 DNA sequence: TGTGTCAGCTCATCTATCGAGACCCAGTACTTC. The encoded protein is CVSSSIETQYF.

This clonotype was picked up many times. The V gene is TRBV20-1, the J gene TRBJ2-5; no reliable D call. Germline CDR1 DFQATT, CDR2 SNEGSKA (reference sequence). The CDR3 loop spans 11 amino acids. V lost 3 bases and J lost 4, with 6 bases in between. The CDR3 DNA reads as TGCAGTGCTAGGAACTCAGAGACCCAGTACTTC. Translating it yields CSARNSETQYF.

This clonotype has only a few counts. V usage is TRBV2 and J usage is TRBJ1-5; D unresolved. The V and J ends lost 6 bases and 0 bases respectively, with 12 bases between them. Germline CDR1 reads SNHLY; CDR2 reads FYNNEI. CDR3 length: 15 amino acids. CDR3 coding DNA: TGTGCCAGCAGGGCGATTTGGGATAGCAATCAGCCCCAGCATTTT. This encodes CASRAIWDSNQPQHF. The full variable domain, in which reference TRBV2 and TRBJ1-5 provide the parts outside the CDR3, is EPEVTQTPSHQVTQMGQEVILRCVPISNHLYFYWYRQILGQKVEFLVSFYNNEISEKSEIFDDQFSVERPDGSNFTLKIRSTKLEDSAMYFCASRAIWDSNQPQHFGDGTRLSIL.

This clonotype was counted once. The rearrangement uses TRBV3-1 and TRBJ2-5; unclear D gene. V was pared by 0 bases and J by 8 bases, with 16 bases between. CDR1 and CDR2 from the germline V gene are LGHDT and YNNKEL (reference sequence). The CDR3 sequence is 15 residues long. CDR3 protein: CASSQDYVLVSTQYF. The CDR3 DNA is TGTGCCAGCAGCCAAGATTATGTTCTTGTGTCTACCCAGTACTTC.

The J gene is TRBJ1-5, the V gene TRBV20-1; D unclear. V was trimmed by 2 bases and J by 5 bases, leaving 13 bases between them. The CDR3 loop spans 14 amino acids. Germline CDR1 DFQATT, CDR2 SNEGSKA (reference sequence). The CDR3 DNA is TGCAGTGCTAGAATCCTCGCGTGGGATCAGCCCCAGCATTTT. It yields the protein CSARILAWDQPQHF.

In its sample, this clonotype was seen a few times. The rearrangement uses TRBV12-5 and TRBJ2-3; 9 bases are a match to TRBD1. CDR1 is LGHNT, CDR2 FRNRAP, per germline. The length of the CDR3 is 18 residues. J gave up 2 bases and V 2 bases, and 11 bases lay outside the gene matches. Here the CDR3 reads CASGLPLPGTGSTDTQYF. The CDR3 DNA reads TGTGCTAGTGGTTTGCCCCTGCCCGGGACAGGGTCCACAGATACGCAGTATTTT.

There are many counts of this clonotype. The rearrangement links TRBV12-3 or TRBV12-4 to TRBJ2-3; D remains unclear. The CDR3 runs 13 residues. Trimming removed 6 bases from V and 4 bases from J, with 11 bases in between. CDR3 bases: TGTGCCAGCAGCTTGGTGAGAGCAGATACGCAGTATTTT. It specifies CASSLVRADTQYF.

The chain joins TRBV27 to TRBJ2-1; 7 bases are a match to TRBD1. This CDR3 contains 15 residues. Per germline, CDR1 MNHEY and CDR2 SMNVEV (reference sequence). V was clipped by 2 bases and J by 13 bases; unmatched bases: 14. The CDR3, as DNA: TGTGCCAGCAGTTTACGACAGGGAAGGCCGGAGACCCAGTTCTTC. Protein product: CASSLRQGRPETQFF.